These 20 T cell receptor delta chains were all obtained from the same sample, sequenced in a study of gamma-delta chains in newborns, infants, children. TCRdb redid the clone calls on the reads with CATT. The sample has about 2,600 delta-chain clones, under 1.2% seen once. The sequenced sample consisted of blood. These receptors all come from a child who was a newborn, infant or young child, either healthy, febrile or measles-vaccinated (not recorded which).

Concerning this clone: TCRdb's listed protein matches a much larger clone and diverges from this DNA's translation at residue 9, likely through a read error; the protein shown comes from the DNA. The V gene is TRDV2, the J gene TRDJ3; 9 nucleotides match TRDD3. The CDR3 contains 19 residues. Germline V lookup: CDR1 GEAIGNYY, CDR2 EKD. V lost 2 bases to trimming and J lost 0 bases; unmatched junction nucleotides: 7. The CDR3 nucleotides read TGTGCCTGTGACAAAGTACTGGGGGAGAGCTCCTGGGACACCCGACAGATGTTTTTC. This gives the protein CACDKVLGESSWDTRQMFF.

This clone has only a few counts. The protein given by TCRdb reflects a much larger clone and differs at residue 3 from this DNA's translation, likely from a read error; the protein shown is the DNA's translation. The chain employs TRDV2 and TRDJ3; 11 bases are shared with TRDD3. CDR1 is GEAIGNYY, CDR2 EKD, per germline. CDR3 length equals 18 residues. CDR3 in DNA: TGTGCCAGTGACACTGGGGGATATGGCTCCTGGGACACCCGACAGATGTTTTTC. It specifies CASDTGGYGSWDTRQMFF.

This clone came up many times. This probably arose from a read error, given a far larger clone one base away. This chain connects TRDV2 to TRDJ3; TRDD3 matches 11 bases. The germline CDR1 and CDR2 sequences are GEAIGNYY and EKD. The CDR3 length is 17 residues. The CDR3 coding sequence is TGTGCCTGTGACGGGCTGGGGGATACCTGGGACACCCGACGGATGTTTTTC. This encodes CACDGLGDTWDTRRMFF.

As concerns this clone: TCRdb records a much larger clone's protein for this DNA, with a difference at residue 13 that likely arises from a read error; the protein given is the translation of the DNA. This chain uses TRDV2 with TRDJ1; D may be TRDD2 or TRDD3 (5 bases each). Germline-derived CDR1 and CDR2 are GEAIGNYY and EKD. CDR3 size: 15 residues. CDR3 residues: CACDTVGAYTDKIIF. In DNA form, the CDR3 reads TGTGCCTGTGACACCGTTGGGGCCTACACCGATAAAATCATCTTT.

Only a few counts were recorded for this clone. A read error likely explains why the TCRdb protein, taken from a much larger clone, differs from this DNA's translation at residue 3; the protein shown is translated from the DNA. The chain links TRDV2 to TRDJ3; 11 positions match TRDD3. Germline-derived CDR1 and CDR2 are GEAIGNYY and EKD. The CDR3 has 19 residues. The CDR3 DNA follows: TGTGCCTATGACAAAGTACTGGGGGATAGCTCCTGGGACACCCGACAGATGTTTTTC. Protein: CAYDKVLGDSSWDTRQMFF.

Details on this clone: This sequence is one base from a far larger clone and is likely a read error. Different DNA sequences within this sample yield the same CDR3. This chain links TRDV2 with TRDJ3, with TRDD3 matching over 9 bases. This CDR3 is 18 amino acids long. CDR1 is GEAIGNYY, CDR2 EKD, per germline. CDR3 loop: CACDNLGDSSWDTRQMFF. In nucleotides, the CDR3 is TGTGCCTGTGACAACTTGGGGGATAGCTCCTGGGACACCCGACAGATGTTCTTC.

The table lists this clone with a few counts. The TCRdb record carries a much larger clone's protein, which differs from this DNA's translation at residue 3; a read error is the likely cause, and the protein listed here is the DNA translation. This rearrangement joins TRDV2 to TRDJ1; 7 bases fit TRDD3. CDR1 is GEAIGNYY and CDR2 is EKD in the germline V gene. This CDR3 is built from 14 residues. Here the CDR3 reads CAWDKWGKTDKLIF. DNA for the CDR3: TGTGCCTGGGACAAATGGGGGAAGACCGATAAACTCATCTTT.

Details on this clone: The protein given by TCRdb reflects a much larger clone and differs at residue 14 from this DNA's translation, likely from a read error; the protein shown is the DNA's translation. This CDR3 is CACDILGGRSWDTQQMFF. CDR3 in DNA: TGTGCCTGTGACATACTGGGGGGTCGCTCCTGGGACACCCAACAGATGTTTTTC. V and J are TRDV2 and TRDJ3, with 8 nucleotides matching TRDD3. This CDR3 is 18 amino acids long. Germline values: CDR1 GEAIGNYY, CDR2 EKD.

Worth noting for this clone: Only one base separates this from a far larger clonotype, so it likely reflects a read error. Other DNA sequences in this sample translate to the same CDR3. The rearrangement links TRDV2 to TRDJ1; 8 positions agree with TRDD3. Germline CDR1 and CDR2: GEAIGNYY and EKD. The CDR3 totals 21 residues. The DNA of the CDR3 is TGTGCCTGCGACACCGTGGCCCTCCCGGCGGGGGATAAAAGGGACACCGATAAACTCATCTTT. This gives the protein CACDTVALPAGDKRDTDKLIF.

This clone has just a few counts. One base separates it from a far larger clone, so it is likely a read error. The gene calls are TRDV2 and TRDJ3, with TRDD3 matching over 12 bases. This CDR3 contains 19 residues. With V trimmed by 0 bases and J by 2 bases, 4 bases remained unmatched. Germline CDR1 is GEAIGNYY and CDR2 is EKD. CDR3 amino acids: CACDTALGDTTWDTRQMFF. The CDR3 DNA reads TGTGCCTGTGACACCGCACTGGGGGATACCACCTGGGACACCCGACAGATGTTTTTC.

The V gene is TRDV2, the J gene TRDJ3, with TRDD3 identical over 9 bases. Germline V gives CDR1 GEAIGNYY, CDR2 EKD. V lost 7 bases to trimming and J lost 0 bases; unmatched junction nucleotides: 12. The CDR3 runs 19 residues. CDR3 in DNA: TGTGCCTGCGATACACTGGGGGACACCTCCTCCTGGGACACCCGACAGATGTTTTTC. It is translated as CACDTLGDTSSWDTRQMFF.

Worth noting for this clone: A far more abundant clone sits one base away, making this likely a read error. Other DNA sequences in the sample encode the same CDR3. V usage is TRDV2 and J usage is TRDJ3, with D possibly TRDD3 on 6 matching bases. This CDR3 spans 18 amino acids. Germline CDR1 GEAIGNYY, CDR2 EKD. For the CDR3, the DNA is TGCGCCTGTGACACCGTGGGGGGGAGCTCCTGGGACACCCGACAGATGTTTTTC. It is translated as CACDTVGGSSWDTRQMFF.

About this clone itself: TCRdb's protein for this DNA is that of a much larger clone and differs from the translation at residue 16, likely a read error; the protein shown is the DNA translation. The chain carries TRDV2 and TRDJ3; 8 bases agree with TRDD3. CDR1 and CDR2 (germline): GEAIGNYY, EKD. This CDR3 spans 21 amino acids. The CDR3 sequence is CACDVLGVRRPSSWDNRQMFF. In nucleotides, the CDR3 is TGTGCCTGTGATGTACTGGGGGTTCGCCGTCCTAGCTCCTGGGACAACCGACAGATGTTTTTC.

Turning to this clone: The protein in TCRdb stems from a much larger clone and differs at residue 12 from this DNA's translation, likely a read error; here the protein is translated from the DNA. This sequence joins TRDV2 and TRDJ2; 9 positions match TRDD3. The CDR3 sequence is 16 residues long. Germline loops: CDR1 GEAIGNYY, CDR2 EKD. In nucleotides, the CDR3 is TGTGCCTGTGACAAACTGGGGGAAGAATTGACAGTACAACTCTTCTTT. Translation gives CACDKLGEELTVQLFF.

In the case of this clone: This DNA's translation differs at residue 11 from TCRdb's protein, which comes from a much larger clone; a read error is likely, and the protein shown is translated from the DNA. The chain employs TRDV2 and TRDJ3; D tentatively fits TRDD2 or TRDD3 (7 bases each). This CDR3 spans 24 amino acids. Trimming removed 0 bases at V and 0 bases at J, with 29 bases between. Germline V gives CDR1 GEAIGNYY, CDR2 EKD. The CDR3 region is CACDTGRSSYRGMYSSWDTRQMFF. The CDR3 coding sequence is TGTGCCTGTGACACCGGACGTAGTTCCTACAGGGGGATGTACAGCTCCTGGGACACCCGACAGATGTTTTTC.

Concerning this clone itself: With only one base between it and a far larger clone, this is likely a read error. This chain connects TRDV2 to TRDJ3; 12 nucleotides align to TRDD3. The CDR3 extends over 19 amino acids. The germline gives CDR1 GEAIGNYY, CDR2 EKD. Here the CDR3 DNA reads TGTGCCTGTGACACCGTACTGGGGGATACCACCTGGGACGCCCGACAGATGTTTTTC. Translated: CACDTVLGDTTWDARQMFF.

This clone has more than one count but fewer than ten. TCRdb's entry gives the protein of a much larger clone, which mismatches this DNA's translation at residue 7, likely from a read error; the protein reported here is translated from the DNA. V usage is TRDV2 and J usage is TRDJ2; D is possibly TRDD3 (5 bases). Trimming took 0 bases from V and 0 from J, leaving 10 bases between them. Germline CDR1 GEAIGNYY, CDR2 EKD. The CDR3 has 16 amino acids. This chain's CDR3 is CACDTVEDTLTAQLFF. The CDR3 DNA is TGTGCCTGTGACACCGTGGAGGATACTTTGACAGCACAACTCTTCTTT.

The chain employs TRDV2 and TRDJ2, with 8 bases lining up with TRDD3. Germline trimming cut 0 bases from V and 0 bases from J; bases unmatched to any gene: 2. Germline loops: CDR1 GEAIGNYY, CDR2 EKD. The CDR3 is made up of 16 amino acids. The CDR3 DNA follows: TGTGCCTGTGACACCGGTGGGGGATCTTTGACAGCACAACTCTTCTTT. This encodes CACDTGGGSLTAQLFF.

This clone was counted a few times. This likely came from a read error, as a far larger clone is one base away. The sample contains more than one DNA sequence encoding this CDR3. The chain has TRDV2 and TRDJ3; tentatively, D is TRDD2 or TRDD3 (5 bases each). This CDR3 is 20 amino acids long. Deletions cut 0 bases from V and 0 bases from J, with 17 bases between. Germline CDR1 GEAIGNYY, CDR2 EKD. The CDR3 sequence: CACDTLGGLLSSWDTRQMFF. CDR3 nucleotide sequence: TGTGCCTGTGACACCCTCGGGGGGCTCCTAAGCTCCTGGGACACCCGACAGATGTTTTTC.

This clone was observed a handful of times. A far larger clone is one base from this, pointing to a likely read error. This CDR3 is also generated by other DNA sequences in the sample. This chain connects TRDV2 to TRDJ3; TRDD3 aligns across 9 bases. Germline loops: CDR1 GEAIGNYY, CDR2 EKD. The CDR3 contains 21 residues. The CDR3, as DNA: TGTGCCTGTGACAGTGCGGACAACTGGGGGACCCCCTCCTGGGACACCCGCCAGATGTTTTTC. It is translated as CACDSADNWGTPSWDTRQMFF.